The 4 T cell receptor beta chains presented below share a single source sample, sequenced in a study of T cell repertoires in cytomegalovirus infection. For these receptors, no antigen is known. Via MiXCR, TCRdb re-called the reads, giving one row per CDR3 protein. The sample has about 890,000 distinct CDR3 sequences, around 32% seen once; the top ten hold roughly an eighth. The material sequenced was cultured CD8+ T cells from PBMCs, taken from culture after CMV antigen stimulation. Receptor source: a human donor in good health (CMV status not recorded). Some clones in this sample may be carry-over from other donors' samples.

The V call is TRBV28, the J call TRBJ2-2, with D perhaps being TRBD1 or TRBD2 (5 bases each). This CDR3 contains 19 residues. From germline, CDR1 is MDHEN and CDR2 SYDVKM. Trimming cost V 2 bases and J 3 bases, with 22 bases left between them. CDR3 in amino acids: CASSLGSTRAGPYTGELFF. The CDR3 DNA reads TGTGCCAGCAGTTTAGGGTCCACGAGGGCAGGGCCGTACACCGGGGAGCTGTTTTTT.

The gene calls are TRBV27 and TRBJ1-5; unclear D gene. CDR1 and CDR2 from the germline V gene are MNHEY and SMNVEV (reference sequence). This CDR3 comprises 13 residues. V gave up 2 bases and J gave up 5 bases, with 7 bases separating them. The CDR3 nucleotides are TGTGCCAGCAGTTTAGACGCGTATCAGCCCCAGCATTTT. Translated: CASSLDAYQPQHF.

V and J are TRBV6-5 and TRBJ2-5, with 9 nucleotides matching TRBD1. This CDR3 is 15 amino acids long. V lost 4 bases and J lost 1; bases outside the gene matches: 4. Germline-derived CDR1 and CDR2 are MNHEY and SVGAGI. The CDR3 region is CASSSGTGIQETQYF. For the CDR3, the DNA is TGTGCCAGCAGTTCCGGGACAGGGATCCAAGAGACCCAGTACTTC.

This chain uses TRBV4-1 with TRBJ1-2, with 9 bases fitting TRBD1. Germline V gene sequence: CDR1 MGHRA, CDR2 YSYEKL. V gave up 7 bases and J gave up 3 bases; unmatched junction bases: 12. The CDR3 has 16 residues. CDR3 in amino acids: CASTDTGTGMYYGYTF. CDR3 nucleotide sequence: TGCGCCAGCACCGACACCGGGACAGGGATGTACTATGGCTACACCTTC.